The 23 T cell receptor beta chains below all came from one sample that was sequenced in a study of beta chain features in type 1 diabetes. Expressed TCRB transcripts were sequenced after all isolated RNA was converted to cDNA. Some clones are missing from TCRdb's copy, which holds only in-frame ones; the method was immunoSEQ multiplex PCR. Among 300,000 to 450,000 clones listed, approximately 12% were seen once. The sequencing sample was made of naive CD4+ T cells from blood. These receptors were taken from a man younger than 35 in good health.

The chain links TRBV19 to TRBJ1-2; the D is unclear. The length of the CDR3 is 14 residues. Germline CDR1 reads LNHDA; CDR2 reads SQIVND (reference sequence). The V end lost 7 bases, the J end lost 3 bases, and 15 bases lay between the germline ends. The DNA for the CDR3 is TGTGCCAGTACTCCTCTGCGCCGCGACTATGGCTACACCTTC. It encodes CASTPLRRDYGYTF.

This clone was counted between two and nine times. The chain is built from TRBV10-3 and TRBJ2-7; TRBD1 aligns across 8 bases. CDR1 and CDR2 (germline): ENHRY, SYGVKD. This CDR3 region has 15 residues. After removal of 0 bases from V and 4 bases from J, the junction contained 5 bases not matched to a gene. For the CDR3, the DNA is TGTGCCATCAGTGAGTCCCAGGGGGCGGTTTACGAGCAGTACTTC. This codes for CAISESQGAVYEQYF.

The V and J genes are TRBV9 and TRBJ2-1; 10 positions agree with TRBD1. Per the germline V gene, CDR1 is SGDLS and CDR2 is YYNGEE. The length of the CDR3 is 19 residues. The junction had 9 bases not matched to a gene; V was cut back by 0 bases and J by 0 bases. The CDR3 sequence is CASSVGQGAPESSYNEQFF. CDR3 DNA: TGTGCCAGCAGCGTAGGACAGGGGGCGCCCGAAAGCTCCTACAATGAGCAGTTCTTC.

The chain joins TRBV19 to TRBJ1-1; 7 nucleotides line up with TRBD1. This CDR3 is 14 amino acids long. V dropped 3 bases and J dropped 5; count of bases not matched to a gene: 6. Germline V lookup: CDR1 LNHDA, CDR2 SQIVND (reference sequence). DNA of the CDR3: TGTGCCAGTAGTATGGAGGGGGCAGAGACTGAAGCTTTCTTT. Residues: CASSMEGAETEAFF.

This clone was recorded a few times. The chain is built from TRBV2 and TRBJ2-5; D gene uncertain. Trimming removed 4 bases from V and 7 bases from J, with 4 bases in between. CDR1 is SNHLY and CDR2 is FYNNEI in the germline V gene. The CDR3 runs 10 residues. The CDR3: CASSAGTQYF. Written as DNA, the CDR3 is TGTGCCAGCAGTGCCGGGACCCAGTACTTC.

This clone occurred a few times. The J gene is TRBJ1-6, the V gene TRBV30, with D unresolved. The CDR3 extends over 17 amino acids. Deletions cut 4 bases from V and 3 bases from J, with 19 bases between. CDR1 and CDR2 from the germline V gene are GTSNPN and SVGIG (reference sequence). Here the CDR3 DNA reads TGTGCCTGGACCAACGTTCTGGGAGATTTCTATAATTCACCCCTCCACTTT. It specifies CAWTNVLGDFYNSPLHF.

This sequence joins TRBV30 and TRBJ2-7; 11 positions match TRBD2. The J segment lost 3 bases and the V segment lost 3 bases, leaving 7 bases of the junction unmatched. Germline V gene lookup returns CDR1 GTSNPN and CDR2 SVGIG (reference sequence). The CDR3 runs 15 residues. CDR3 sequence (DNA): TGTGCCTGGAGAGACGGACTAGCGGGTTACTACGAGCAGTACTTC. This sequence encodes CAWRDGLAGYYEQYF.

In its sample, this clone was seen a few times. The J gene is TRBJ2-7, the V gene TRBV6-6; weak D call: TRBD1 (5 bases). Germline CDR1 MNHNY, CDR2 SVGAGI (reference sequence). V lost 7 bases and J lost 3, with 10 bases in between. This CDR3 comprises 12 residues. This chain's CDR3 is CASTRQNYEQYF. The CDR3 DNA follows: TGTGCCAGCACCAGACAGAACTACGAGCAGTACTTC.

In this sample, this clone turned up a few times. The rearrangement links TRBV30 to TRBJ1-2; D is undetermined. The V end was cut by 2 bases, the J end by 4 bases, with 8 bases between. The CDR3 runs to 12 residues. CDR1 and CDR2 from the germline V gene are GTSNPN and SVGIG (reference sequence). CDR3: CAWSRYVYGYTF. CDR3 coding DNA: TGTGCCTGGAGTCGGTACGTCTATGGCTACACCTTC.

The V call is TRBV19, the J call TRBJ2-3; 11 nucleotides align to TRBD1. With 4 bases clipped from V and 2 bases from J, the junction kept 8 bases outside the gene matches. CDR1 and CDR2 (germline): LNHDA, SQIVND (reference sequence). The CDR3 spans 17 residues. DNA for the CDR3: TGTGCCAGTAGTACGCCGGACAGGGGGCCAGTCACAGATACGCAGTATTTT. This sequence encodes CASSTPDRGPVTDTQYF.

This clone was found a few times. The rearrangement links TRBV25-1 to TRBJ2-3; D is ambiguous. There are 12 residues in the CDR3. V lost 4 bases and J 5 bases, leaving 7 bases between the germline ends. Germline-derived CDR1 and CDR2 are MGHDK and SYGVNS. This CDR3 is CASSAAGDTQYF. The CDR3 nucleotides are TGTGCCAGCAGTGCCGCCGGAGATACGCAGTATTTT.

This clone turned up a few times. V gene TRBV4-2 combines with J gene TRBJ1-2; D might be TRBD1 (6 bases). V was cut by 1 base and J by 0 bases, with 9 bases left in between. Per germline, CDR1 LGHNA and CDR2 YNFKEQ. CDR3 size: 15 residues. In nucleotides, the CDR3 is TGTGCCAGCAGCCAAGGATACAGGGCTAACTATGGCTACACCTTC. The encoded protein is CASSQGYRANYGYTF.

This clone was observed a handful of times. This chain uses TRBV18 with TRBJ1-2, with D perhaps TRBD1 (5 bases). CDR1 is KGHSH and CDR2 is LQKENI in the germline V gene. V dropped 10 bases and J dropped 2 bases, with 14 bases sitting between them. The CDR3 runs to 13 residues. In nucleotides, the CDR3 is TGTGCCACCCAGGGTGGGGCGAACTATGGCTACACCTTC. It specifies CATQGGANYGYTF.

This clone was seen a few times. The CDR3 loop is CAWSADYPYEQYF. CDR3 sequence (DNA): TGTGCCTGGAGTGCGGACTACCCGTACGAGCAGTACTTC. This chain connects TRBV30 to TRBJ2-7; TRBD2 is a possible D gene (6 bases). Between the trimmed V and J ends, which lost 1 base and 4 bases, there was a span of 11 bases. CDR1 is GTSNPN and CDR2 is SVGIG in the germline V gene (reference sequence). CDR3 length: 13 amino acids.

V and J are TRBV19 and TRBJ2-1; 13 nucleotides line up with TRBD2. Trimming took 7 bases from V and 9 from J; bases not matched to a gene: 6. Germline CDR1 reads LNHDA; CDR2 reads SQIVND (reference sequence). The CDR3 extends over 14 amino acids. In nucleotides, the CDR3 is TGTGCCAGTAAGGGACTAGCGGGGAGAGTTGAGCAGTTCTTC. Amino acids: CASKGLAGRVEQFF.

This chain links TRBV29-1 with TRBJ1-2, with D possibly TRBD1 on 5 matching bases. The CDR3 length is 13 residues. Trimming pared 3 bases from V and 4 bases from J, leaving 12 bases between. CDR1 and CDR2 from the germline V gene are SQVTM and ANQGSEA. The CDR3 sequence is CSVDYSGAYGYTF. CDR3 coding DNA: TGCAGCGTTGATTACAGTGGGGCCTATGGCTACACCTTC.

The chain is built from TRBV30 and TRBJ1-2; D is unclear. Trimming cost V 3 bases and J 8 bases, with 16 bases left between them. CDR1 is GTSNPN and CDR2 is SVGIG in the germline V gene (reference sequence). CDR3 length: 13 amino acids. DNA for the CDR3: TGTGCCTGGAGCCTTGTCCCAACGCAGGGCTACACCTTC. This codes for CAWSLVPTQGYTF.

V is TRBV7-2 and J is TRBJ2-3, with 10 positions matching TRBD1. Germline CDR1 SGHTA, CDR2 FQGNSA. Trimming removed 6 bases from V and 4 bases from J; junction bases left unmatched: 4. The CDR3 length is 14 residues. The CDR3 DNA sequence: TGTGCCAGCAGAACCGGGACAGGGGCAGATACGCAGTATTTT. This gives the protein CASRTGTGADTQYF.

The chain couples TRBV19 to TRBJ2-1; 7 nucleotides match TRBD1. The CDR3 loop spans 16 amino acids. Germline trimming cut 0 bases from V and 9 bases from J; bases unmatched to any gene: 11. Germline CDR1 reads LNHDA; CDR2 reads SQIVND (reference sequence). The CDR3 nucleotides read TGTGCCAGTAGTATAGAGACAGGGTTTGGTTATGGTGAGCAGTTCTTC. It codes for CASSIETGFGYGEQFF.

This clone was detected only a few times. The chain recombines TRBV5-1 with TRBJ2-3, with TRBD1 as a possible D gene (5 bases). Germline CDR1 SGHRS, CDR2 YFSETQ. This CDR3 region has 17 residues. Trimming left V 0 bases short and J 0 bases short, with 14 bases between. DNA for the CDR3: TGCGCCAGCAGCTTGGCCGGTTCAGGGTCCAGCACAGATACGCAGTATTTT. Amino acid sequence: CASSLAGSGSSTDTQYF.

There are a few counts of this clone. This chain connects TRBV4-3 to TRBJ2-7; D perhaps matches TRBD2 (5 bases). The CDR3 runs to 15 residues. The germline CDR1 and CDR2 sequences are LGHNA and YSLEER. The V gene lost 4 bases and the J gene lost 7 bases, with 20 bases spanning the gap. The CDR3 nucleotides are TGCGCCAGCAGCCGTGGTTCCGGGGTGGTTGAGGAGCAGTACTTC. Its translation: CASSRGSGVVEEQYF.

The rearrangement uses TRBV15 and TRBJ2-7; D unclear. Per germline, CDR1 LNHNV and CDR2 YYDKDF (reference sequence). V shed 0 bases and J shed 2 bases, with 11 bases lying between them. The CDR3 extends over 15 amino acids. CDR3 residues: CATSRDRGPTYEQYF. The CDR3 DNA reads as TGTGCCACCAGCAGAGATCGAGGTCCGACCTACGAGCAGTACTTC.

The rearrangement joins TRBV7-9 to TRBJ1-1, with unresolved D. V was shortened by 6 bases and J by 0 bases, with 8 bases between the two germline ends. Germline V gives CDR1 SEHNR, CDR2 FQNEAQ (reference sequence). The CDR3 runs to 13 residues. CDR3 in amino acids: CASRREVNTEAFF. The CDR3, as DNA: TGTGCCAGCAGGAGGGAGGTGAACACTGAAGCTTTCTTT.